This T cell receptor (beta chain) was captured by sequencing in a study of T-cell reconstitution after alpha-beta-depleted transplantation in children. The CDR3 covers 13 residues. The V gene lost 8 bases and the J gene lost 7 bases, with 14 bases spanning the gap. Germline-derived CDR1 and CDR2 are MNHNS and SASEGT. The TCRbeta library was prepared with unique molecular identifiers. TCRdb re-called the PCR reads through MiXCR, storing one row per CDR3 protein. The sample records 450,000 to 500,000 distinct CDR3 sequences, around an eighth being singletons. In its sample, this clonotype was seen a few times.

The specimen was PBMCs from the stem cell graft donor, collected from the stem cell graft. This sequence joins TRBV6-1 and TRBJ2-2; possibly TRBD2 for D (5 bases). The sequence was collected from a human donor who donated a stem cell graft to a child with combined immunodeficiency. This CDR3 reads CASLRAGSGELFF. CDR3 nucleotide sequence: TGTGCCAGCCTGAGGGCCGGTAGCGGGGAGCTGTTTTTT.